The clone carrying this T cell receptor beta chain was observed many times. The data belong to a study of spatial heterogeneity in lung cancer. Study in general: TCR and UMI combinations that were unique each appeared, on average, more than ten times in raw reads.

The time point was: blood at routine non-recurrence follow-up after resection. The input material, whole RNA from tumor, nontumor lung or frozen PBMC, was sequenced unsorted. TCRdb ran MiXCR on the 5' RACE reads and lists one entry per CDR3 protein. Among some 110,000 distinct CDR3 sequences listed, 10% to 15% were seen once. The origin of this receptor is a male donor with early-stage non-small cell lung cancer. Sequences were derived from PBMCs, sampled at follow-up.

The CDR3 bases are TGCAGCGTTGATCGGGTGACAGGGGGCTATGGCTACACCTTC. Translated: CSVDRVTGGYGYTF. The genes are TRBV29-1 and TRBJ1-2; 9 bases are a match to TRBD1. The length of the CDR3 is 14 residues. Germline CDR1 is SQVTM and CDR2 is ANQGSEA. V dropped 3 bases and J dropped 4; count of bases not matched to a gene: 6.